A single sample is the source of the 5 T cell receptor beta chains below, sequenced in a study of T-cell memory formation after mild COVID-19. TCRdb re-derived calls from the 5' RACE reads in MiXCR, one entry per CDR3 protein. The sample gives roughly 620,000 distinct CDR3 sequences, roughly 17% of which show up once; about 12% is in the top ten. Sequenced: PBMCs or a T cell subset sorted from them (not recorded which). These receptors were obtained from an adult woman who had mild COVID-19 (a few samples of this study predate the infection). Cell type and time point are not known.

The chain combines TRBV5-5 with TRBJ2-2; maybe TRBD1 (5 bases). Germline CDR1 and CDR2: SGHKS and YYEKEE (reference sequence). The CDR3 contains 18 residues. V lost 4 bases to trimming and J lost 2 bases, with 21 bases between them. In nucleotides, the CDR3 is TGTGCCAGCAGCCGTTATTCGACAGAGAGTATCAACACCGGGGAGCTGTTTTTT. Amino acid sequence: CASSRYSTESINTGELFF.

The table lists this clonotype with a few counts. The chain employs TRBV4-1 and TRBJ2-5; TRBD2 might be the D (7 bases). The germline V and J ends were trimmed by 1 base and 2 bases, with 14 bases remaining between them. CDR3 size: 16 residues. CDR1 MGHRA and CDR2 YSYEKL come from the germline V gene. The CDR3: CASSQGRGGGQETQYF. The CDR3 DNA is TGCGCCAGCAGCCAAGGACGGGGAGGGGGACAAGAGACCCAGTACTTC.

The chain couples TRBV11-3 to TRBJ2-5; D is possibly TRBD2 (6 bases). Germline V CDR1 and CDR2: SGHNT, YENEEA. CDR3 length: 12 residues. V shed 9 bases and J shed 4 bases, with 12 bases lying between them. Here the CDR3 reads CASSGVGETQYF. The CDR3 DNA follows: TGTGCCAGTTCGGGAGTAGGAGAGACCCAGTACTTC. Full variable domain (missing parts from reference TRBV11-3 and TRBJ2-5): EAGVVQSPRYKIIEKKQPVAFWCNPISGHNTLYWYLQNLGQGPELLIRYENEEAVDDSQLPKDRFSAERLKGVDSTLKIQPAELGDSAVYLCASSGVGETQYFGPGTRLLVL.

J is TRBJ1-4 and V is TRBV4-1, with TRBD1 identical over 7 bases. The V segment lost 5 bases and the J segment 4 bases; nucleotides outside the gene matches: 10. CDR3 length equals 16 residues. The germline V gene has CDR1 MGHRA and CDR2 YSYEKL. The CDR3 reads CASSSIDRALNEKLFF. The CDR3 nucleotides are TGCGCCAGCAGCTCTATCGACAGGGCCCTTAATGAAAAACTGTTTTTT.

The chain joins TRBV18 to TRBJ2-1; TRBD1 might be the D (5 bases). Germline V gene sequence: CDR1 KGHSH, CDR2 LQKENI. CDR3 length equals 14 residues. Trimming stripped 1 base from V and 8 bases from J, with 12 bases between. The CDR3: CASSPRRDSDEQFF. Here the CDR3 DNA reads TGTGCCAGCTCACCACGTCGTGACAGCGATGAGCAGTTCTTC.